This T cell receptor beta chain was recovered during a study of cytomegalovirus exposure and HLA in healthy donors. Notes on the study in general: Researchers had no immune exposure information except CMV serostatus available. The authors later linked a missense DCLRE1C variant to TCR beta V- and J-gene trimming.

On this clone itself: No antigen is known for it.

The study ran its PCR with 60 Vbeta and 13 Jbeta primers. Repertoires were generated with immunoSEQ multiplex PCR, while TCRdb's copy carries only in-frame clones and drops some. The profile covers about 200,000 clones, with approximately 70% appearing a single time and 2.5% to 3% taken by the ten largest. With 6 bases clipped from V and 2 bases from J, the junction kept 6 bases outside the gene matches. The V gene's germline CDR1 is SGHAT and CDR2 FQNNGV. This CDR3 region has 14 residues. The genes are TRBV11-2 and TRBJ2-7; 8 nucleotides line up with TRBD1. Sequencing used PBMCs. This receptor was taken from a man aged 35 to 55 in good health and CMV-seropositive. CDR3 sequence: CASRPGTGPYEQYF. DNA of the CDR3: TGTGCCAGCAGACCCGGGACAGGACCCTACGAGCAGTACTTC. Full variable domain (outside the CDR3, taken from reference TRBV11-2 and TRBJ2-7): EAGVAQSPRYKIIEKRQSVAFWCNPISGHATLYWYQQILGQGPKLLIQFQNNGVVDDSQLPKDRFSAERLKGVDSTLKIQPAKLEDSAVYLCASRPGTGPYEQYFGPGTRLTVT.